The 30 T cell receptor beta chains presented below share a single source sample, sequenced in a study of blood T cell repertoires in COVID-19. The data were produced by immunoSEQ multiplex PCR, yet TCRdb's version contains in-frame clones alone and is incomplete. The sample holds around 190,000 clones, approximately 80% seen once. The specimen was peripheral blood. Receptors originate from a middle-aged woman with COVID-19, enrolled during active disease.

This chain links TRBV21-1 with TRBJ1-5; the D segment call TRBD1 is taken from the table without a DNA check. TRBV21-1 is a pseudogene locus. This CDR3 spans 15 amino acids. In nucleotides, the CDR3 is TGTGCCAGCAGCACCCGAGCCGAAGGGGATCAGCCCCAGCATTTT. Translation: CASSTRAEGDQPQHF.

The rearrangement uses TRBV6-5 and TRBJ2-1; TRBD2 agrees at 7 bases. The ends lost 6 bases at V and 4 bases at J; junction bases unmatched: 6. CDR1 and CDR2 from the germline V gene are MNHEY and SVGAGI. This CDR3 contains 14 residues. DNA of the CDR3: TGTGCCAGCAGGGAGACTAGCCGATACAATGAGCAGTTCTTC. The encoded protein is CASRETSRYNEQFF.

The chain is built from TRBV6-4 and TRBJ2-1; D might be TRBD1 (7 bases). Deletions cut 2 bases from V and 3 bases from J, with 20 bases between. In germline, CDR1 is MRHNA, CDR2 SNTAGT. The CDR3 has 18 residues. Written as DNA, the CDR3 is TGTGCCAGCAGTGACGGAAAGCCCGCGGGACAGTACTACAATGAGCAGTTCTTC. Translating it yields CASSDGKPAGQYYNEQFF.

The rearrangement uses TRBV2 and TRBJ2-3; D remains ambiguous. V was trimmed by 6 bases and J by 2 bases, leaving 12 bases between them. The length of the CDR3 is 14 residues. Germline lookup yields CDR1 SNHLY and CDR2 FYNNEI. This chain's CDR3 is CASRPIDNTDTQYF. The CDR3, as DNA: TGTGCCAGCAGGCCTATAGACAACACAGATACGCAGTATTTT.

The chain employs TRBV28 and TRBJ2-7; TRBD2 agrees at 11 bases. The CDR3 length is 14 residues. The V gene's germline CDR1 is MDHEN and CDR2 SYDVKM. The trim removed 6 bases at V and 9 bases at J, leaving 10 bases unmatched. CDR3 DNA: TGTGCCAGCAGAATAGCGGGAGGGCCCTTCGCGCAGTACTTC. The encoded protein is CASRIAGGPFAQYF.

This chain links TRBV20-1 with TRBJ2-7; a weak D match, TRBD1 (5 bases). The germline V gene encodes CDR1 DFQATT and CDR2 SNEGSKA (reference sequence). The CDR3 consists of 11 residues. The chain's CDR3 is CSATRDSEQYV. The CDR3 nucleotides read TGCAGCGCTACAAGAGACAGCGAGCAGTACGTC.

This chain connects TRBV30 to TRBJ2-3, with TRBD2 matching over 7 bases. Germline loops: CDR1 GTSNPN, CDR2 SVGIG (reference sequence). Unmatched junction bases numbered 7, after V lost 0 bases and J lost 4 bases. The CDR3 covers 15 residues. CDR3 amino acids: CAWSVQAGLADTQYF. In DNA form, the CDR3 reads TGTGCCTGGAGTGTACAAGCGGGATTGGCAGATACGCAGTATTTT.

This clone was detected only a few times. This chain uses TRBV5-8 with TRBJ2-1; 7 nucleotides line up with TRBD2. Germline V gene sequence: CDR1 SGHTS, CDR2 YDEGEE. There are 13 residues in the CDR3. Trimming removed 4 bases from V and 7 bases from J; junction bases left unmatched: 5. The CDR3 DNA is TGTGCCAGCAGCGGCCTAGCGGTTAATGAGCAGTTCTTC. This encodes CASSGLAVNEQFF.

CDR3 bases: TGTGCCAGCAGCTTATATCCCCGAGGGAATAATTCACCCCTCCACTTT. Amino acids: CASSLYPRGNNSPLHF. The V call is TRBV13, the J call TRBJ1-6; D not resolved. Trimming shortened V by 2 bases and J by 5 bases, and 13 bases separated the two germline ends. Germline CDR1 reads PRHDT; CDR2 reads FYEKMQ (reference sequence). The CDR3 has 16 amino acids. Drawing the rest from reference TRBV13 and TRBJ1-6, the complete variable domain is AAGVIQSPRHLIKEKRETATLKCYPIPRHDTVYWYQQGPGQDPQFLISFYEKMQSDKGSIPDRFSAQQFSDYHSELNMSSLELGDSALYFCASSLYPRGNNSPLHFGNGTRLTVT.

This clone was counted only a few times. The chain links TRBV27 to TRBJ1-1, with no clear D. Germline values: CDR1 MNHEY, CDR2 SMNVEV (reference sequence). CDR3 size: 14 residues. V gave up 1 base and J gave up 6 bases, with 12 bases separating them. The chain's CDR3 is CASSLLKSRSEAFF. As DNA, the CDR3 is TGTGCCAGCAGTTTATTGAAGTCTCGGTCTGAAGCTTTCTTT.

This chain connects TRBV18 to TRBJ2-5, with D possibly TRBD2 on 5 matching bases. V was shortened by 2 bases and J by 2 bases, with 12 bases between the two germline ends. This CDR3 has 15 amino acids. The germline gives CDR1 KGHSH, CDR2 LQKENI. CDR3 DNA: TGTGCCAGCTCACCAGGAGACGGAGGTCAAGAGACCCAGTACTTC. Translation gives CASSPGDGGQETQYF.

CDR3 residues: CASSLVLAGQAQFSSLGNTIYF. For the CDR3, the DNA is TGTGCCAGCAGCTTAGTACTAGCGGGACAGGCCCAGTTTTCAAGCCTTGGAAACACCATATATTTT. The chain combines TRBV7-6 with TRBJ1-3, with 8 bases lining up with TRBD1. The CDR3 runs to 22 residues. From germline, CDR1 is SGHVS and CDR2 FNYEAQ. The trim removed 1 base at V and 3 bases at J, leaving 23 bases unmatched.

The chain recombines TRBV29-1 with TRBJ1-2; D call uncertain. This CDR3 comprises 12 residues. Germline CDR1 and CDR2: SQVTM and ANQGSEA. The V gene lost 3 bases and the J gene lost 4 bases, with 9 bases spanning the gap. The CDR3: CSVDGQFYGYTF. CDR3 DNA: TGCAGCGTTGATGGCCAATTCTATGGCTACACCTTC.

The chain uses TRBV27 and TRBJ1-6, with 7 nucleotides matching TRBD1. J lost 6 bases, V lost 6 bases, and 5 bases had no gene match. Germline CDR1 MNHEY, CDR2 SMNVEV (reference sequence). The CDR3 sequence is 14 residues long. CDR3 nucleotides: TGTGCCAGCAGCCCGGGACAGATTAATTCACCCCTCCACTTT. Translating gives CASSPGQINSPLHF.

There are a few counts of this clone. The gene calls are TRBV29-1 and TRBJ2-5; D perhaps matches TRBD2 (7 bases). Trimming shortened V by 4 bases and J by 5 bases, and 14 bases separated the two germline ends. Germline loops: CDR1 SQVTM, CDR2 ANQGSEA. The CDR3 runs to 13 residues. The CDR3 DNA reads as TGCAGCGTTGCGCACGGGGGGCGGGAGACCCAGTACTTC. This translates into CSVAHGGRETQYF.

This clone was detected once. The chain links TRBV18 to TRBJ2-7; TRBD2 agrees at 10 bases. The CDR3 is made up of 15 amino acids. In germline, CDR1 is KGHSH, CDR2 LQKENI. V was clipped by 3 bases and J by 7 bases; unmatched bases: 9. CDR3 sequence (DNA): TGTGCCAGCTCACCCGCTAGCGGGAGAAAGCGTGAGCAGTACTTC. Translated, it gives CASSPASGRKREQYF. The whole variable domain, filled in from reference TRBV18 and TRBJ2-7, reads NAGVMQNPRHLVRRRGQEARLRCSPMKGHSHVYWYRQLPEEGLKFMVYLQKENIIDESGMPKERFSAEFPKEGPSILRIQQVVRGDSAAYFCASSPASGRKREQYFGPGTRLTVT.

V is TRBV3-1 (or the pseudogene TRBV3-2) and J is TRBJ2-7, with 14 positions matching TRBD2. V shed 0 bases and J 7 bases; nucleotides not matched to a gene: 2. The CDR3 has 15 amino acids. Germline values: CDR1 LGHDT, CDR2 YNNKEL (reference sequence). CDR3 loop: CASSQETSGRVEQYF. In nucleotides, the CDR3 is TGTGCCAGCAGCCAAGAGACTAGCGGGAGGGTTGAGCAGTACTTC.

V usage is TRBV4-2 and J usage is TRBJ2-2; D may be TRBD1 (5 bases). Germline V gene lookup returns CDR1 LGHNA and CDR2 YNFKEQ. V was cut by 4 bases and J by 7 bases, with 7 bases left in between. The CDR3 spans 12 residues. The CDR3, as DNA: TGTGCCAGCAGCCTAAGGGGCGGGGAGCTGTTTTTT. Its translation is CASSLRGGELFF.

The rearrangement links TRBV30 to TRBJ1-1; TRBD1 agrees at 7 bases. Per germline, CDR1 GTSNPN and CDR2 SVGIG (reference sequence). V lost 3 bases to trimming and J lost 0 bases; unmatched junction nucleotides: 16. CDR3 length: 18 amino acids. The CDR3, as DNA: TGTGCCTGGAGCCCACGCCCCGCCGCAGGGGGGATGAACACTGAAGCTTTCTTT. As protein: CAWSPRPAAGGMNTEAFF.

This chain uses TRBV7-8 with TRBJ2-5; D is possibly TRBD2 (5 bases). CDR3 length equals 16 residues. V lost 5 bases, J lost 2 bases, and 18 bases lay in between. The V gene's germline CDR1 is SGHVS and CDR2 FQNEAQ. The CDR3 reads CASSVGMGEGQETQYF. The CDR3 nucleotides are TGTGCCAGCAGCGTGGGCATGGGAGAGGGACAAGAGACCCAGTACTTC.

The V gene is TRBV27, the J gene TRBJ2-7; 9 nucleotides match TRBD1. Germline CDR1 and CDR2: MNHEY and SMNVEV (reference sequence). The CDR3 extends over 14 amino acids. Trimming cost V 6 bases and J 2 bases; bases outside gene matches: 5. This CDR3 is CASSIRQGAYEQYF. CDR3 in DNA: TGTGCCAGCAGCATACGACAGGGGGCCTACGAGCAGTACTTC.

The chain recombines TRBV29-1 with TRBJ1-1; the match to TRBD1 covers 7 bases. Germline V gene lookup returns CDR1 SQVTM and CDR2 ANQGSEA. V shed 8 bases, J shed 5 bases, and the junction held 8 bases outside the gene matches. The CDR3 consists of 12 residues. The CDR3 DNA sequence: TGCAGCCCCAACCCGACAGGGACTGAAGCTTTCTTT. It codes for CSPNPTGTEAFF.

The CDR3 sequence is CASSVGQAYSGNTIYF. The CDR3 coding sequence is TGTGCCAGCAGCGTAGGACAGGCTTACTCTGGAAACACCATATATTTT. J is TRBJ1-3 and V is TRBV9; maybe TRBD1 (6 bases). CDR3 length equals 16 residues. The germline V gene encodes CDR1 SGDLS and CDR2 YYNGEE. V lost 0 bases and J lost 0, with 10 bases in between.

This clone is a singleton in its sample. V and J are TRBV15 and TRBJ2-5; D might be TRBD2 (6 bases). The CDR3 has 14 residues. The germline V gene encodes CDR1 LNHNV and CDR2 YYDKDF (reference sequence). Trimming left V 3 bases short and J 2 bases short, with 10 bases between. CDR3 sequence (DNA): TGTGCCACCAGCAGTAGACTAGATCAAGAGACCCAGTACTTC. This codes for CATSSRLDQETQYF.

The chain has TRBV2 and TRBJ1-1; TRBD1 is a possible D gene (6 bases). V was clipped by 6 bases and J by 1 base, with 12 bases between them. Germline CDR1 is SNHLY and CDR2 is FYNNEI. The CDR3 has 14 amino acids. The chain's CDR3 is CASSRDNPNTEAFF. The DNA for the CDR3 is TGTGCCAGCAGCCGGGACAACCCGAACACTGAAGCTTTCTTT. The full variable domain, in which reference TRBV2 and TRBJ1-1 provide the parts outside the CDR3, is EPEVTQTPSHQVTQMGQEVILRCVPISNHLYFYWYRQILGQKVEFLVSFYNNEISEKSEIFDDQFSVERPDGSNFTLKIRSTKLEDSAMYFCASSRDNPNTEAFFGQGTRLTVV.

This chain links TRBV5-1 with TRBJ1-2, with 7 bases fitting TRBD1. The CDR3 loop spans 14 amino acids. The V gene's germline CDR1 is SGHRS and CDR2 YFSETQ. The J segment lost 5 bases and the V segment lost 0 bases, leaving 4 bases of the junction unmatched. The CDR3 bases are TGCGCCAGCAGCTTGGGGACAGGACTTTATGGCTACACCTTC. It specifies CASSLGTGLYGYTF.

This chain joins TRBV28 and TRBJ2-1; 8 bases match TRBD1. CDR1 and CDR2 from the germline V gene are MDHEN and SYDVKM. This CDR3 spans 14 amino acids. Trimming took 5 bases from V and 9 from J; bases not matched to a gene: 9. The CDR3 here is CASSRPGQVIEQFF. Written as DNA, the CDR3 is TGTGCCAGCAGTCGACCGGGACAGGTAATTGAGCAGTTCTTC. Complete variable domain (other parts from reference TRBV28 and TRBJ2-1): DVKVTQSSRYLVKRTGEKVFLECVQDMDHENMFWYRQDPGLGLRLIYFSYDVKMKEKGDIPEGYSVSREKKERFSLILESASTNQTSMYLCASSRPGQVIEQFFGPGTRLTVL.

The rearrangement uses TRBV9 and TRBJ1-5; the D gene is possibly TRBD1 (5 bases). The CDR3 consists of 14 residues. The germline CDR1 and CDR2 sequences are SGDLS and YYNGEE. With 3 bases removed from V and 6 bases from J, the gap between germline ends came to 13 bases. CDR3 DNA: TGTGCCAGCAGCGCAGGGCTCTCCGGTCAGCCCCAGCATTTT. Its translation: CASSAGLSGQPQHF.

The CDR3 DNA reads TGTGCCAGCAGCCCGGGACTAGCGGGAGAGCAGTACTTC. As protein: CASSPGLAGEQYF. The chain joins TRBV3-1 (or the pseudogene TRBV3-2) to TRBJ2-7; 13 nucleotides align to TRBD2. Germline V gene lookup returns CDR1 LGHDT and CDR2 YNNKEL (reference sequence). J gave up 7 bases and V 4 bases, and 1 base lay outside the gene matches. The CDR3 contains 13 residues.

The chain carries TRBV6-2 or TRBV6-3 and TRBJ1-6; no firm D call. This CDR3 spans 13 amino acids. V was clipped by 2 bases and J by 10 bases, with 9 bases between them. Germline assignment: CDR1 MNHEY and CDR2 SVGEGT. The CDR3 spells CASSYPPGSPLHF. DNA for the CDR3: TGTGCCAGCAGTTACCCCCCGGGGTCACCCCTCCACTTT.